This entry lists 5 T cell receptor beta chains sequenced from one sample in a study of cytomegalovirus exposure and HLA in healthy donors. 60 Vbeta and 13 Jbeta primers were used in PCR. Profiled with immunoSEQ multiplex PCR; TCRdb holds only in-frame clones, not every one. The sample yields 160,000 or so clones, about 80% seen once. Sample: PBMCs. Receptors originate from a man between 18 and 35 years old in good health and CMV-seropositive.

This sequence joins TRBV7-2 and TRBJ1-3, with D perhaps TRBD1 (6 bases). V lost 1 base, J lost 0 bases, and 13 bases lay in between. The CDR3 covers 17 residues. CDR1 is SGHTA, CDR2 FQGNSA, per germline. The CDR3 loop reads CASSLETGYFSGNTIYF. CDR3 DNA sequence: TGTGCCAGCAGCTTAGAAACAGGGTACTTCTCTGGAAACACCATATATTTT.

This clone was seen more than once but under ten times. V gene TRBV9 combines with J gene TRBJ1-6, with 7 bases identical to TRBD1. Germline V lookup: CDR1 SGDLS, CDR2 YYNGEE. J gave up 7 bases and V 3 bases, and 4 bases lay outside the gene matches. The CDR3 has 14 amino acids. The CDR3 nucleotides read TGTGCCAGCAGCGCCGGGACAGTAAATTCACCCCTCCACTTT. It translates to CASSAGTVNSPLHF.

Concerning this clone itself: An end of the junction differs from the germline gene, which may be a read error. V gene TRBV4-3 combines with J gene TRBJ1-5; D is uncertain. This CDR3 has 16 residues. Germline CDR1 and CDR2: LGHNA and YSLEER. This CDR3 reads CTSSQVYLNLNQPQHF. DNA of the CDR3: TGCACCAGCAGCCAAGTCTATCTCAACCTCAATCAGCCCCAGCATTTT.

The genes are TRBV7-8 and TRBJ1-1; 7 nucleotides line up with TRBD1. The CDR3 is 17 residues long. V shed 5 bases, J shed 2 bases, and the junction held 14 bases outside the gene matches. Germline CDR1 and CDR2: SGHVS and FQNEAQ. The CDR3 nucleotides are TGTGCCAGCAGCCCGATCCTGGGACAGCAGATCAACACTGAAGCTTTCTTT. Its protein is CASSPILGQQINTEAFF.

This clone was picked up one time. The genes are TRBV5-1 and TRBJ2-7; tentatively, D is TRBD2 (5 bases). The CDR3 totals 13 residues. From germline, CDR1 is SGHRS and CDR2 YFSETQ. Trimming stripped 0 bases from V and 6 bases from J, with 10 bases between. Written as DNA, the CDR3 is TGCGCCAGCAGCTTGGACGCGGGCCTCGAGCAGTACTTC. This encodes CASSLDAGLEQYF. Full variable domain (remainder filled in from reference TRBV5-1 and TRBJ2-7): KAGVTQTPRYLIKTRGQQVTLSCSPISGHRSVSWYQQTPGQGLQFLFEYFSETQRNKGNFPGRFSGRQFSNSRSEMNVSTLELGDSALYLCASSLDAGLEQYFGPGTRLTVT.